This TCR beta chain was sequenced for a study of post-analysis software for immune sequencing data. Unique molecular identifiers tagged the TCR beta cDNA libraries. TCRdb re-derived calls from the PCR reads in MiXCR, one entry per CDR3 protein. This sample has hundreds of thousands of distinct CDR3 sequences, with roughly half found just once. The source material was blood. This receptor was obtained from a girl aged 5-17 years with multiple sclerosis.

This CDR3 reads CASRLAAITRDEQFF. The CDR3 nucleotides are TGTGCCAGCAGGCTAGCGGCCATTACAAGGGATGAGCAGTTCTTC. V and J are TRBV27 and TRBJ2-1; TRBD2 matches 7 bases. Trimming removed 6 bases from V and 8 bases from J; junction bases left unmatched: 13. The CDR3 totals 15 residues. Germline assignment: CDR1 MNHEY and CDR2 SMNVEV (reference sequence).